Below, 14 T cell receptor beta chains from the same sample are listed, as sequenced in a study of control samples from healthy donors and cancer patients. Repertoires were generated with immunoSEQ multiplex PCR, while TCRdb's copy carries only in-frame clones and drops some. The sample includes 150,000 or so clones, around 94% seen only once; the top ten take 13% to 15%. Sequencing was carried out using PBMCs. The receptors were sampled from a man aged 55 to 70 with colorectal cancer.

This chain links TRBV19 with TRBJ2-7; D is perhaps TRBD1 or TRBD2 (5 bases each). Germline assignment: CDR1 LNHDA and CDR2 SQIVND (reference sequence). V was shortened by 11 bases and J by 4 bases, with 15 bases between the two germline ends. The CDR3 has 12 residues. CDR3 nucleotides: TGTGCCTCTCGGGACGGAAATTACGAGCAGTACTTC. Encoded protein: CASRDGNYEQYF.

CDR3 sequence (DNA): TGTGCCAGTTCTGACGGAGATAGCAATCAGCCCCAGCATTTT. It codes for CASSDGDSNQPQHF. The chain uses TRBV19 and TRBJ1-5; D is undetermined. V dropped 8 bases and J dropped 0 bases, with 11 bases sitting between them. CDR1 LNHDA and CDR2 SQIVND come from the germline V gene (reference sequence). CDR3 length equals 14 residues.

The chain carries TRBV7-9 and TRBJ2-2; TRBD1 matches at 9 bases. Germline CDR1 reads SEHNR; CDR2 reads FQNEAQ (reference sequence). The V segment lost 5 bases and the J segment 7 bases; nucleotides outside the gene matches: 8. This CDR3 spans 15 amino acids. Here the CDR3 reads CASSLRGTGFGELFF. Here the CDR3 DNA reads TGTGCCAGCAGCCTCCGCGGGACAGGGTTCGGGGAGCTGTTTTTT. Combining the CDR3 with reference TRBV7-9 and TRBJ2-2 gives the whole variable domain DTGVSQNPRHKITKRGQNVTFRCDPISEHNRLYWYRQTLGQGPEFLTYFQNEAQLEKSRLLSDRFSAERPKGSFSTLEIQRTEQGDSAMYLCASSLRGTGFGELFFGEGSRLTVL.

Regarding this clone: The junction shows a germline mismatch at one end, possibly a read error. The same CDR3 can be traced to other DNA sequences in this sample. The gene calls are TRBV6-5 and TRBJ2-7; the D call may be TRBD1 or TRBD2 (5 bases each). CDR1 and CDR2 (germline): MNHEY, SVGAGI. This CDR3 is built from 14 residues. CDR3 coding DNA: TGCGCCAGCAGTTACCGGGGCAGCTCCTACGAGCAGTACTTC. This sequence encodes CASSYRGSSYEQYF.

The gene calls are TRBV6-2 or TRBV6-3 and TRBJ1-2; 9 bases map to TRBD1. The CDR3 is made up of 12 amino acids. The V segment lost 1 base and the J segment 13 bases; nucleotides outside the gene matches: 4. Germline-derived CDR1 and CDR2 are MNHEY and SVGEGT. This CDR3 reads CASSYWDRASTF. CDR3 nucleotide sequence: TGTGCCAGCAGTTACTGGGACAGGGCGTCCACCTTC.

The chain uses TRBV19 and TRBJ1-5, with 12 bases aligning to TRBD1. The CDR3 runs 15 residues. Unmatched junction bases numbered 5, after V lost 7 bases and J lost 4 bases. Germline loops: CDR1 LNHDA, CDR2 SQIVND (reference sequence). Here the CDR3 reads CASNGDRGRNQPQHF. The CDR3 nucleotides are TGTGCCAGTAATGGGGACAGGGGGCGTAATCAGCCCCAGCATTTT.

In DNA form, the CDR3 reads TGTGCCAGTAGTCCTCGGAATAATTCACCCCTCCACTTT. Translated: CASSPRNNSPLHF. J is TRBJ1-6 and V is TRBV19; no definite D call. The V and J ends lost 5 bases and 5 bases respectively, with 7 bases between them. This CDR3 region has 13 residues. The germline V gene has CDR1 LNHDA and CDR2 SQIVND (reference sequence).

The chain recombines TRBV7-6 with TRBJ1-1, with D unresolved. The germline V gene has CDR1 SGHVS and CDR2 FNYEAQ. V lost 2 bases to trimming and J lost 2 bases, with 12 bases between them. This CDR3 region has 15 residues. The CDR3 DNA is TGTGCCAGCAGCTTACGGATGGGCAGTAACACTGAAGCTTTCTTT. Translation gives CASSLRMGSNTEAFF.

The chain couples TRBV30 to TRBJ2-7; the D gene is possibly TRBD2 (6 bases). V was pared by 0 bases and J by 6 bases, with 9 bases between. The CDR3 consists of 12 residues. Germline V CDR1 and CDR2: GTSNPN, SVGIG (reference sequence). Here the CDR3 reads CAWSVQGGEQYF. CDR3 coding DNA: TGTGCCTGGAGTGTCCAGGGAGGCGAGCAGTACTTC.

The genes are TRBV27 and TRBJ2-5; 8 nucleotides line up with TRBD2. The germline V gene encodes CDR1 MNHEY and CDR2 SMNVEV (reference sequence). The CDR3 loop spans 15 amino acids. V dropped 2 bases and J dropped 4; count of bases not matched to a gene: 6. The CDR3 is CASSLQGLGGETQYF. Written as DNA, the CDR3 is TGTGCCAGCAGTTTACAGGGACTAGGGGGAGAGACCCAGTACTTC.

The chain has TRBV6-1 and TRBJ1-4; TRBD1 is a possible D gene (5 bases). The CDR3 extends over 14 amino acids. Germline CDR1 and CDR2: MNHNS and SASEGT. Trimming left V 3 bases short and J 8 bases short, with 13 bases between. The CDR3 spells CASSDSRVLEKLFF. The CDR3, as DNA: TGTGCCAGCAGTGATTCCAGGGTGCTGGAAAAACTGTTTTTT.

This clone has more than one count but fewer than ten. The chain uses TRBV21-1 and TRBJ2-7; the D call in the table, TRBD1, was not verified against the DNA. TRBV21-1 is labeled a pseudogene. This CDR3 region has 19 residues. CDR3 DNA: TGTGCCAGCAGCAAAACTCACCGGGACAACCTATCAATAGTCCACGAGCAGTACTTC. Amino acids: CASSKTHRDNLSIVHEQYF.

The chain couples TRBV6-5 to TRBJ1-2, with no clear D. V was cut by 0 bases and J by 3 bases, with 14 bases left in between. The CDR3 is 16 residues long. Germline V gene data show CDR1 as MNHEY and CDR2 as SVGAGI. The CDR3 bases are TGTGCCAGCAGTTACTCTTGGGCCACGGAGGACTATGGCTACACCTTC. Encoded protein: CASSYSWATEDYGYTF.

The gene calls are TRBV5-1 and TRBJ1-5; tentatively, D is TRBD1 (5 bases). With 4 bases removed from V and 7 bases from J, the gap between germline ends came to 18 bases. From germline, CDR1 is SGHRS and CDR2 YFSETQ. This CDR3 comprises 15 residues. CDR3 coding DNA: TGCGCCAGCAGCCCAGACGGGGGAATGGGACAGCCCCAGCATTTT. Amino acids: CASSPDGGMGQPQHF.